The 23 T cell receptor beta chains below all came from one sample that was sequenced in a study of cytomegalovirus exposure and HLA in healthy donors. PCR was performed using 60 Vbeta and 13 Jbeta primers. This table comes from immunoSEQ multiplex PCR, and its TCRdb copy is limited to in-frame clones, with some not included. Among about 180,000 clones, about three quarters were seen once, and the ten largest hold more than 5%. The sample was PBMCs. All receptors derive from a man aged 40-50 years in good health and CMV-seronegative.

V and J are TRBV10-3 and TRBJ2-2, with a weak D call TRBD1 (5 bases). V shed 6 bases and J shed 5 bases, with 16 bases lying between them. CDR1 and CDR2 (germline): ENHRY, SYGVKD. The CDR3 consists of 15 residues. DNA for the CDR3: TGTGCCATCAGCGGACAACTTGGTGGAACCGGGGAGCTGTTTTTT. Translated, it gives CAISGQLGGTGELFF.

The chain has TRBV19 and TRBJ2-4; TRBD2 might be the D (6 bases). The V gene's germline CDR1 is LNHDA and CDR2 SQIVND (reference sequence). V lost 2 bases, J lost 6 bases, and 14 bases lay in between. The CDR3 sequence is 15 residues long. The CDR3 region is CASSIKEGRRNIQYF. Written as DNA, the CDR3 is TGTGCCAGTAGTATAAAGGAGGGGCGGCGAAACATTCAGTACTTC.

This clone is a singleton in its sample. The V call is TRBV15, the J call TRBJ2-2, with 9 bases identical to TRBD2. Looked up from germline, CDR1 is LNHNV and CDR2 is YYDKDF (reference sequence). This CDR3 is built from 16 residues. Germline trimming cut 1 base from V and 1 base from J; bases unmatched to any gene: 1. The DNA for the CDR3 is TGTGCCACCAGCAGAGGTAGCGGGAGGAACACCGGGGAGCTGTTTTTT. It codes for CATSRGSGRNTGELFF.

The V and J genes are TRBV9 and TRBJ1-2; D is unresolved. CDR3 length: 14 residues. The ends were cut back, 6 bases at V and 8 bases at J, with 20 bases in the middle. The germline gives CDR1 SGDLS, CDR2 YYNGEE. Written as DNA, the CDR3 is TGTGCCAGCACCCCACCCCAGGACTCGGGGGGCTACACCTTC. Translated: CASTPPQDSGGYTF.

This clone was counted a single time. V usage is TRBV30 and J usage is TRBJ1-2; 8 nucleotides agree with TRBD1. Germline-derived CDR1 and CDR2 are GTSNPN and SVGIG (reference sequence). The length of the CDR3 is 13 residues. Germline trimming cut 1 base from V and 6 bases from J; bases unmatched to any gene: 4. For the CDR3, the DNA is TGTGCCTGGAGTGCCGAGGACAGGGATGGCTACACCTTC. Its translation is CAWSAEDRDGYTF.

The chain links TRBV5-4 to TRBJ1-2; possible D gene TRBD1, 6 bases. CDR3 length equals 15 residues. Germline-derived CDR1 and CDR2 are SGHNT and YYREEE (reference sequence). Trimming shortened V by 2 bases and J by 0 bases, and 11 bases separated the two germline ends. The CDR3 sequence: CASSLQGRANYGYTF. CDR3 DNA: TGTGCCAGCAGCTTACAGGGCCGAGCTAACTATGGCTACACCTTC.

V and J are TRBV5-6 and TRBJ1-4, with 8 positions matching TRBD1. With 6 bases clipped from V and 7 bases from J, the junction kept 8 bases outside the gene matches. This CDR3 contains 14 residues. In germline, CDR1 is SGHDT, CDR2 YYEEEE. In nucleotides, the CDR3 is TGTGCCAGCACCTCAGGACAGGGAGCTGAAAAACTGTTTTTT. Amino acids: CASTSGQGAEKLFF.

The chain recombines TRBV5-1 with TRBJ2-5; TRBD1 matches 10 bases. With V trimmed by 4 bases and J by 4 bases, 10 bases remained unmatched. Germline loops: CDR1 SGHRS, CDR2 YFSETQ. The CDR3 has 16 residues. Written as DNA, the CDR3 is TGCGCCAGCAGCCCGCTCCCGACAGGGGGCAGAGAGACCCAGTACTTC. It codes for CASSPLPTGGRETQYF. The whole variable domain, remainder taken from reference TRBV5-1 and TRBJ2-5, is KAGVTQTPRYLIKTRGQQVTLSCSPISGHRSVSWYQQTPGQGLQFLFEYFSETQRNKGNFPGRFSGRQFSNSRSEMNVSTLELGDSALYLCASSPLPTGGRETQYFGPGTRLLVL.

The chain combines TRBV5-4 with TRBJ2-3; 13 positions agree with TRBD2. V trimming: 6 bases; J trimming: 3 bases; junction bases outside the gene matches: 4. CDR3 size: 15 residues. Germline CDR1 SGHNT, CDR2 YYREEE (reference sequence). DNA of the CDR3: TGTGCCAGCACCGGGACTAGCGGGGTGACAGATACGCAGTATTTT. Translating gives CASTGTSGVTDTQYF.

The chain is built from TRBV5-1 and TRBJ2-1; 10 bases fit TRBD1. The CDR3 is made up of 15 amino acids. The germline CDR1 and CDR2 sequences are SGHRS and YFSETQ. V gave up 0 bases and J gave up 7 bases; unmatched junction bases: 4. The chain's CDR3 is CASSLVTGGGNEQFF. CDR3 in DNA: TGCGCCAGCAGCTTGGTGACAGGGGGCGGGAATGAGCAGTTCTTC.

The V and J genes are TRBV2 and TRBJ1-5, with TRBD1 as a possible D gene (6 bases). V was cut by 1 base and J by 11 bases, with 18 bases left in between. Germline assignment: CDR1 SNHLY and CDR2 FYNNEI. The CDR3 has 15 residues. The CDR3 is CASSEEQGFIKAQHF. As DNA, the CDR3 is TGTGCCAGCAGTGAAGAACAGGGCTTCATCAAGGCCCAGCATTTT.

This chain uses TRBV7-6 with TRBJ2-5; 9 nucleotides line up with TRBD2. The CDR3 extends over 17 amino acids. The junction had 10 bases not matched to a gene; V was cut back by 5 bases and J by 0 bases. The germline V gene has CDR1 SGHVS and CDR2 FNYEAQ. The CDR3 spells CASSPEETSGYQETQYF. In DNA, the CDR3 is TGTGCCAGCAGCCCAGAGGAGACTAGCGGCTACCAAGAGACCCAGTACTTC.

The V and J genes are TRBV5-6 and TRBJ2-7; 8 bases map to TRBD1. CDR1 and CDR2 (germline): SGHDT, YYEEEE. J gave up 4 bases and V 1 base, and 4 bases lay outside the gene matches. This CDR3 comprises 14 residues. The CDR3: CASSLPGQEYEQYF. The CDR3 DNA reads TGTGCCAGCAGCTTGCCGGGACAGGAATACGAGCAGTACTTC. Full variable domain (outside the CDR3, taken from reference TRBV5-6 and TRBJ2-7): DAGVTQSPTHLIKTRGQQVTLRCSPKSGHDTVSWYQQALGQGPQFIFQYYEEEERQRGNFPDRFSGHQFPNYSSELNVNALLLGDSALYLCASSLPGQEYEQYFGPGTRLTVT.

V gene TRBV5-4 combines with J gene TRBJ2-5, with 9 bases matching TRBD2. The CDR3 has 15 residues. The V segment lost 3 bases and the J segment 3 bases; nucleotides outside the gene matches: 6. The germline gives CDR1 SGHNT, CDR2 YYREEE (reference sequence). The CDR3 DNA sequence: TGTGCCAGCAGCTCACTTAGCGGGAGTAAAGAGACCCAGTACTTC. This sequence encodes CASSSLSGSKETQYF.

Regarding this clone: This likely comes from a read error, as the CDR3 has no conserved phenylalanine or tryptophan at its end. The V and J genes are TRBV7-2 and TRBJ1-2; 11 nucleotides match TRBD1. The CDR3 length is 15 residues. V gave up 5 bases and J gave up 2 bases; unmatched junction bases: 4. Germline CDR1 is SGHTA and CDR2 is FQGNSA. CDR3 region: CASSIRTGGNYGYTS. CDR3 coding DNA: TGTGCCAGCAGCATCCGGACAGGGGGCAACTATGGCTACACCTCC.

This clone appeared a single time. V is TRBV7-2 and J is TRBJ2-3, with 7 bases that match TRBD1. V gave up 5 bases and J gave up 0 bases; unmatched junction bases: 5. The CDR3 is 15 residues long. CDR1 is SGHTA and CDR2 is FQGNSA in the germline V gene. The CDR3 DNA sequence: TGTGCCAGCAGCGTCGACAGGGTGAGCACAGATACGCAGTATTTT. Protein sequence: CASSVDRVSTDTQYF.

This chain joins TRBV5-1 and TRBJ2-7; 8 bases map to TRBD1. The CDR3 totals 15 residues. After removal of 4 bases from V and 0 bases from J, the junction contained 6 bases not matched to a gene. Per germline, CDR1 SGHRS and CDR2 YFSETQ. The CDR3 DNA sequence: TGCGCCAGCAGCGCCCAAACAGGGGGCTCCTACGAGCAGTACTTC. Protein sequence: CASSAQTGGSYEQYF. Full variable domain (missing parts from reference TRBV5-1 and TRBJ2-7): KAGVTQTPRYLIKTRGQQVTLSCSPISGHRSVSWYQQTPGQGLQFLFEYFSETQRNKGNFPGRFSGRQFSNSRSEMNVSTLELGDSALYLCASSAQTGGSYEQYFGPGTRLTVT.

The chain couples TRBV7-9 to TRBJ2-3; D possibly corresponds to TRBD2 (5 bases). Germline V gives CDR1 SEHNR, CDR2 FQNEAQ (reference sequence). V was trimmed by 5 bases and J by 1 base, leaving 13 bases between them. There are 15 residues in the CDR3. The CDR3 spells CASSPSRGGTDTQYF. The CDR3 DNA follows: TGTGCCAGCAGCCCCTCTCGGGGTGGCACAGATACGCAGTATTTT. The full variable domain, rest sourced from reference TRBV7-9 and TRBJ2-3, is DTGVSQNPRHKITKRGQNVTFRCDPISEHNRLYWYRQTLGQGPEFLTYFQNEAQLEKSRLLSDRFSAERPKGSFSTLEIQRTEQGDSAMYLCASSPSRGGTDTQYFGPGTRLTVL.

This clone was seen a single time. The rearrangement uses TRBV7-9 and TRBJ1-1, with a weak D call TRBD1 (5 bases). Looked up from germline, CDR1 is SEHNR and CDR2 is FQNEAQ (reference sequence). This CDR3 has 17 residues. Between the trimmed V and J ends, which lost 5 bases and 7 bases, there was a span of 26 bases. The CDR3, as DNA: TGTGCCAGCAGCGATTCCCCTCTTATGGGGCTTAGAGGTGAAGCTTTCTTT. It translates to CASSDSPLMGLRGEAFF.

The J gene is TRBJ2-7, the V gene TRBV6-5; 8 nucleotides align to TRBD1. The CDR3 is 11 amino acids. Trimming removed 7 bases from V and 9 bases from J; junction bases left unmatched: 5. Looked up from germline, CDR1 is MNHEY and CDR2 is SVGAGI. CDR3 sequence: CASTRDRLQYF. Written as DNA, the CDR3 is TGTGCCAGCACCCGGGACAGGTTGCAGTACTTC.

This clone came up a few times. CDR3 region: CASSLRAGGNTEAFF. The DNA for the CDR3 is TGCGCCAGCAGCCTCAGAGCAGGGGGGAACACTGAAGCTTTCTTT. The V call is TRBV5-1, the J call TRBJ1-1; TRBD1 agrees at 7 bases. Germline CDR1 reads SGHRS; CDR2 reads YFSETQ. V was clipped by 4 bases and J by 1 base; unmatched bases: 7. The CDR3 contains 15 residues.

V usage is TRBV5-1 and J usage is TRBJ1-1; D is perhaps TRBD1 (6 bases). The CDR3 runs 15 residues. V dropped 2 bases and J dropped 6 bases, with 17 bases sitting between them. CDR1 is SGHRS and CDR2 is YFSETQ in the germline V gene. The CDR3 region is CASSFNGQNRAEAFF. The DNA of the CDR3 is TGCGCCAGCAGCTTCAACGGACAGAACAGGGCTGAAGCTTTCTTT.

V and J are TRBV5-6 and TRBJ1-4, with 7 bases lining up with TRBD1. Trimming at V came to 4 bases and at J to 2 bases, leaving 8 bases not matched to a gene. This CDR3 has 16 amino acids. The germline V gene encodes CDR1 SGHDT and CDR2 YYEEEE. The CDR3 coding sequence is TGTGCCAGCAGCACTGAGGGGGCTTCCACTAATGAAAAACTGTTTTTT. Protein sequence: CASSTEGASTNEKLFF.